The rows below give T cell receptor beta chains drawn from one sample of a study of T-cell reconstitution after alpha-beta-depleted transplantation in children. MiXCR, applied by TCRdb to the PCR reads, yields one record per CDR3 protein. Here the sample spans about 900,000 distinct CDR3 sequences, less than 30% being singletons. The starting material was PBMCs, mostly from graft donor cells, obtained 360 days after TCRalphabeta/CD19-depleted stem cell transplant. The receptors originated from a boy less than two years old who had a stem cell transplant for SCID, so the T cells may come from the graft donor. The CDR3 runs from the conserved cysteine through the conserved F or W. The D gene is left open where the match is weak. A row's size may be missing; if present it is once, few, many or a size class.

>NA|TRBV9|TRBJ1-3|few
TGTGCCAGCAGTGTCCGGACAGACGCTGGAAACACCATATATTTT
CASSVRTDAGNTIYF
>TRBD1|TRBV12-3/TRBV12-4|TRBJ2-7|few
TGTGCCAGCAGCCTTCGAGGGACAGTTCAGTACTACGAGCAGTACTTC
CASSLRGTVQYYEQYF
>NA|TRBV29-1|TRBJ1-1|few
TGCAGCGTTGAGCGACTCCTGAAGCCAAACACTGAAGCTTTCTTT
CSVERLLKPNTEAFF
>NA|TRBV6-5|TRBJ1-1|few
TGTGCCAGCATTAACGAACAACAGGGATTCAACACTGAAGCTTTCTTT
CASINEQQGFNTEAFF
>NA|TRBV29-1|TRBJ2-7|few
TGCAGCGTTGACGCAGGGGCAGGATACGAGCAGTACTTC
CSVDAGAGYEQYF
>TRBD1|TRBV4-1|TRBJ1-1|NA
TGCGCCAGCAGCCGCCGCCCCATCCTTCAGGGGGAGAACACTGAAGCTTTCTTT
CASSRRPILQGENTEAFF
>NA|TRBV20-1|TRBJ1-1|few
TGCAGTGTTAAGGGGGGCGACACTGAAGCTTTCTTT
CSVKGGDTEAFF
>NA|TRBV2|TRBJ2-4|NA
TGTGCCAGCAGTGACCTGGGGGACATTCAGTACTTC
CASSDLGDIQYF
>NA|TRBV12-3/TRBV12-4|TRBJ2-7|few
TGTGCCAGCAGTCCCCGGTTTCCCTACGAGCAGTACTTC
CASSPRFPYEQYF
>NA|TRBV2|TRBJ2-7|NA
TGTGCCAGCAAGCCTACGCACGAGCAGTACTTC
CASKPTHEQYF
>NA|TRBV20-1|TRBJ2-3|few
TGCAGTGCCACCTGGGCCGGGGGATCGACAGATACGCAGTATTTT
CSATWAGGSTDTQYF
>NA|TRBV6-2/TRBV6-3|TRBJ2-2|NA
TGTGCCAGCGCAAACGGGAACAGGAGGGCGTCCGGGGAGCTGTTTTTT
CASANGNRRASGELFF
>NA|TRBV6-5|TRBJ2-1|NA
TGTGCCAGCAGTTACTCGTCCAGGGACAATGAGCAGTTCTTC
CASSYSSRDNEQFF
>NA|TRBV5-1|TRBJ1-1|NA
TGCGCCAGCAGCTTGAGTAGGGAGGGAGGCACTGAAGCTTTCTTT
CASSLSREGGTEAFF
>TRBD1|TRBV6-1|TRBJ2-7|few
TGTGCCAGCAGGGACACCGACAGGGGATCGGACGAGCAGTACTTC
CASRDTDRGSDEQYF
>NA|TRBV7-6|TRBJ1-2|NA
TGTGCCAGCAGCTTCTTGACGGGGCGGGGGAGGCTTAACTATGGCTACACCTTC
CASSFLTGRGRLNYGYTF
>NA|TRBV20-1|TRBJ2-1|NA
TGCAGTGCTCCCCCTAAATCGTCCTACAATGAGCAGTTCTTC
CSAPPKSSYNEQFF
>NA|TRBV12-3/TRBV12-4|TRBJ1-1|few
TGTGCCAGCAGCAGGGTCGTTGGGAACACTGAAGCTTTCTTT
CASSRVVGNTEAFF
>NA|TRBV28|TRBJ2-3|NA
TGTGCCAGCAGTTTAACTCCGGGAGCTCCTAGCACAGATACGCAGTATTTT
CASSLTPGAPSTDTQYF
>TRBD2|TRBV7-2|TRBJ2-3|NA
TGTGCCAGCAGCTTACCCACTAGCGGGGGCGTAGGTACGCAGTATTTT
CASSLPTSGGVGTQYF
>NA|TRBV20-1|TRBJ2-7|NA
TGCAGTGCTAGAACCGGGACCACCTACGAGCAGTACTTC
CSARTGTTYEQYF
>NA|TRBV7-9|TRBJ1-2|few
TGTGCCAGCAGCTTGAATGGGCAGGGTAGTGGCTACACCTTC
CASSLNGQGSGYTF
>TRBD1|TRBV10-3|TRBJ2-7|NA
TGTGCCATCAGTGCGGGACAGACGGACGAGCAGTACTTC
CAISAGQTDEQYF
>NA|TRBV5-1|TRBJ1-5|NA
TGCGCCAGCAGCCCGGGGGTATCAGGGCCCAATCAGCCCCAGCATTTT
CASSPGVSGPNQPQHF
>NA|TRBV6-5|TRBJ2-7|few
TGTGCCAGCAGTTACTCGCGAGGAGGGAGCGGGTACGAGCAGTACTTC
CASSYSRGGSGYEQYF
>NA|TRBV18|TRBJ2-3|few
TGTGCCAGCTCTCCCCTGGTCGGAGATACGCAGTATTTT
CASSPLVGDTQYF
>NA|TRBV11-1|TRBJ2-3|NA
TGTGCCAGCAGCCAGATCGGGACCGGCAGAGGCGGGCAGTATTTT
CASSQIGTGRGGQYF
>NA|TRBV7-3|TRBJ2-3|few
TGTGCCAGCAGCCAGGGGCCTAGCCCAGTAGGGGATACGCAGTATTTT
CASSQGPSPVGDTQYF
>NA|TRBV7-8|TRBJ2-5|NA
TGTGCCACCAGGGGGGAGAAGACCCAGTACTTC
CATRGEKTQYF
>NA|TRBV4-1|TRBJ1-1|few
TGCGCCAGCGGTCTTTACGGGGGTCCACTGGGCACTGAAGCTTTCTTT
CASGLYGGPLGTEAFF
>NA|TRBV4-1|TRBJ2-7|NA
TGCGCCAGCAGCCTACCCGAGGGGGTGGGCGAGCAGTACTTC
CASSLPEGVGEQYF
>TRBD2|TRBV5-1|TRBJ2-7|few
TGCGCCAGCAGCTTAAGACTATCCTCTAGCGGTGGGCACTCCGAGCAGTACTTC
CASSLRLSSSGGHSEQYF
>TRBD1|TRBV12-3/TRBV12-4|TRBJ2-5|NA
TGTGCCAGCAGCCAGGACAGGGTTCGGGAGACCCAGTACTTC
CASSQDRVRETQYF
>TRBD1|TRBV6-5|TRBJ2-1|NA
TGTGCCAGCAGTTACCCCGGACAGGGCCGGCAGTTCTTC
CASSYPGQGRQFF
>NA|TRBV7-8|TRBJ1-6|NA
TGTGCCAGCAGCTCTAACAGGGAGAGCTCCTATAATTCACCCCTCCACTTT
CASSSNRESSYNSPLHF
>NA|TRBV15|TRBJ2-1|few
TGTGCCACCAGCAGGGCCCAGGGTCACCCCTACAATGAGCAGTTCTTC
CATSRAQGHPYNEQFF
>NA|TRBV5-1|TRBJ2-6|NA
TGCGCCAGCAGCCCCAAAGGCGGTGGGGCCAACGTCCTGACTTTC
CASSPKGGGANVLTF
>NA|TRBV5-1|TRBJ2-7|few
TGCGCCAGCAGCTTGCAGGGGCTGTACGAGCAGTACTTC
CASSLQGLYEQYF
>NA|TRBV6-1|TRBJ1-2|NA
TGTGCCAGCGGACATTCCAACCGAAACTATGGCTACACCTTC
CASGHSNRNYGYTF
>NA|TRBV12-3/TRBV12-4|TRBJ1-5|few
TGTGCCAGCAGTACCGGGGGGTGGAATCAGCCCCAGCATTTT
CASSTGGWNQPQHF
>TRBD1|TRBV5-1|TRBJ1-2|NA
TGCGCCAGCAGGGGACAGGGGGCACCAAACTATGGCTACACCTTC
CASRGQGAPNYGYTF
>NA|TRBV5-1|TRBJ1-2|NA
TGCGCCAGCAGCTTGGATGGGGCCCGTGGCTACACCTTC
CASSLDGARGYTF
>NA|TRBV11-3|TRBJ2-5|NA
TGTGCCAGCAGCTTAGGTGTCCAGGAGAAAGAGACCCAGTACTTC
CASSLGVQEKETQYF
>TRBD1|TRBV29-1|TRBJ1-2|NA
TGCAGCGTTCAAGGTATAGGAGGGACAGGGAACTATGGCTACACCTTC
CSVQGIGGTGNYGYTF
>TRBD1|TRBV28|TRBJ1-1|NA
TGTGCCAGCAGTTTAGGGGACAGGGGAAGGGGGACTGAAGCTTTCTTT
CASSLGDRGRGTEAFF
>NA|TRBV12-3/TRBV12-4|TRBJ1-1|NA
TGTGCCAGCAGTTTACCGGTATTGAACACTGAAGCTTTCTTT
CASSLPVLNTEAFF
>NA|TRBV18|TRBJ2-5|once
TGTGCCAGCTCACCCGAACAAGAGACCCAGTACTTC
CASSPEQETQYF
>NA|TRBV5-1|TRBJ2-2|NA
TGCGCCAGCAGTTACGGACAGGGCGGGAGGACCGGGGAGCTGTTTTTT
CASSYGQGGRTGELFF
>NA|TRBV20-1|TRBJ2-7|NA
TGCAGTGCTAGCGAGAGGATCTGGTACGAGCAGTACTTC
CSASERIWYEQYF
>NA|TRBV20-1|TRBJ2-2|NA
TGCAGTGCTAGAGATCCCCGAAGCACCGGGGAGCTGTTTTTT
CSARDPRSTGELFF
>NA|TRBV3-1|TRBJ1-1|NA
TGTGCCAGCAGCCCTTCGACGAGGGCGAACACTGAAGCTTTCTTT
CASSPSTRANTEAFF
>TRBD2|TRBV7-2|TRBJ2-3|NA
TGTGCCAGCAGCTTAGGCCTAGCGGGGGGCTGGGGTAATACGCAGTATTTT
CASSLGLAGGWGNTQYF